This T cell receptor beta chain was identified during a study of T cell repertoires in cytomegalovirus infection. Background on the study: From public TCR beta signatures came an indication of both CMV infection and matching HLA type.

TCRdb ran MiXCR on the reads and lists one entry per CDR3 protein. The sample contains around 300,000 distinct CDR3 sequences, around 20% of which appear only once. The CDR3 sequence is 15 residues long. The trim removed 2 bases at V and 5 bases at J, leaving 5 bases unmatched. Germline values: CDR1 MNHEY, CDR2 SVGEGT. This clonotype was observed a handful of times. Its antigen remains unidentified. The chain couples TRBV6-2 or TRBV6-3 to TRBJ2-1; TRBD1 matches at 8 bases. The input for sequencing was cultured PBMCs, taken from culture after CMV antigen stimulation. The clonotype was recovered from a human donor in good health (CMV status not recorded). Some clones in this sample may be carry-over from other donors' samples. CDR3 DNA sequence: TGTGCCAGCAGTTACGATGGACAGGGTAACAATGAGCAGTTCTTC. Protein sequence: CASSYDGQGNNEQFF.